The 32 T cell receptor beta chains below were found in one sample sequenced in a study of a mutant IDH1 vaccine in newly diagnosed glioma. Which antigens these TCRs recognize remains unknown. TCRdb keeps only in-frame clones here, not all; method: immunoSEQ multiplex PCR. Seen here are roughly 51,000 clones, approximately 79% observed once, and the top ten hold more than 6.5%. Time point of the sample: week 35, safety follow-up. Doses comprised 300 ug of mutant IDH1 20-mer peptide each, plus topical imiquimod. Sequencing used PBMCs, obtained from a glioma patient whose treatment included an IDH1 peptide vaccine. These receptors were obtained from a man aged 40-49 years with glioma.

This chain links TRBV19 with TRBJ2-7; 8 bases align to TRBD1. Looked up from germline, CDR1 is LNHDA and CDR2 is SQIVND (reference sequence). The CDR3 loop spans 17 amino acids. J lost 5 bases, V lost 5 bases, and 17 bases had no gene match. For the CDR3, the DNA is TGTGCCAGTAGTGCGGATCCAGGGGGCGCCGGATGGGACGAGCAGTACTTC. Protein product: CASSADPGGAGWDEQYF.

The DNA for the CDR3 is TGTGCCAGCAGCTTATCTTCAGGGGTCAATCAGCCCCAGCATTTT. It translates to CASSLSSGVNQPQHF. The V gene is TRBV7-6, the J gene TRBJ1-5, with D possibly matching TRBD1 (6 bases). In germline, CDR1 is SGHVS, CDR2 FNYEAQ. V lost 2 bases and J lost 3, with 11 bases in between. The CDR3 runs to 15 residues. Using reference TRBV7-6 and TRBJ1-5 for the parts outside the CDR3, the full variable domain is GAGVSQSPRYKVTKRGQDVALRCDPISGHVSLYWYRQALGQGPEFLTYFNYEAQQDKSGLPNDRFSAERPEGSISTLTIQRTEQRDSAMYRCASSLSSGVNQPQHFGDGTRLSIL.

The chain joins TRBV9 to TRBJ1-2, with D perhaps matching TRBD1 (6 bases). V dropped 2 bases and J dropped 7 bases, with 18 bases sitting between them. Looked up from germline, CDR1 is SGDLS and CDR2 is YYNGEE. The CDR3 has 15 residues. The CDR3 spells CASSVWSGDNSGYTF. In DNA form, the CDR3 reads TGTGCCAGCAGCGTTTGGTCAGGGGACAACAGTGGCTACACCTTC.

This clone has just a few counts. This chain uses TRBV10-3 with TRBJ2-7; D is ambiguous. The CDR3 consists of 12 residues. Trimming took off 0 bases at V and 4 bases at J, with 4 bases between the two ends. In germline, CDR1 is ENHRY, CDR2 SYGVKD. CDR3 in DNA: TGTGCCATCAGTGAGTCTTCATACGAGCAGTACTTC. Its translation: CAISESSYEQYF.

This chain connects TRBV5-6 to TRBJ2-7, with 10 bases matching TRBD2. V gave up 1 base and J gave up 2 bases; unmatched junction bases: 6. This CDR3 contains 16 residues. CDR1 and CDR2 from the germline V gene are SGHDT and YYEEEE. CDR3 in DNA: TGTGCCAGCAGCTTGAAACTAGCGGGGCCAACCTACGAGCAGTACTTC. This encodes CASSLKLAGPTYEQYF.

The rearrangement uses TRBV7-9 and TRBJ1-2; D not certain. Between the trimmed V and J ends, which lost 5 bases and 4 bases, there was a span of 14 bases. CDR1 is SEHNR, CDR2 FQNEAQ, per germline (reference sequence). This CDR3 region has 14 residues. CDR3 sequence reads: CASSPGPVVYGYTF. Here the CDR3 DNA reads TGTGCCAGCAGCCCTGGGCCCGTAGTCTATGGCTACACCTTC. Supplemented by reference TRBV7-9 and TRBJ1-2, the full variable domain reads DTGVSQNPRHKITKRGQNVTFRCDPISEHNRLYWYRQTLGQGPEFLTYFQNEAQLEKSRLLSDRFSAERPKGSFSTLEIQRTEQGDSAMYLCASSPGPVVYGYTFGSGTRLTVV.

The count of this clone is one. The rearrangement uses TRBV6-4 and TRBJ1-2, with 7 nucleotides matching TRBD1. The V gene's germline CDR1 is MRHNA and CDR2 SNTAGT. The CDR3 is 16 residues long. Trimming removed 8 bases from V and 7 bases from J; junction bases left unmatched: 19. The CDR3 reads CASGYRNRGPKCGYTF. For the CDR3, the DNA is TGTGCCAGCGGCTACCGAAATAGGGGGCCGAAGTGTGGCTACACCTTC.

This rearrangement joins TRBV18 to TRBJ2-7; 9 nucleotides line up with TRBD1. V was clipped by 6 bases and J by 4 bases; unmatched bases: 4. The CDR3 consists of 13 residues. Germline V gives CDR1 KGHSH, CDR2 LQKENI. The CDR3 bases are TGTGCCAGCTCTTGGGACAGGGTTTACGAGCAGTACTTC. Its translation is CASSWDRVYEQYF.

The gene calls are TRBV13 and TRBJ2-5; D gene uncertain. V shed 2 bases and J shed 5 bases, with 12 bases lying between them. The CDR3 extends over 14 amino acids. Germline loops: CDR1 PRHDT, CDR2 FYEKMQ (reference sequence). CDR3 loop: CASSLNGGPETQYF. In nucleotides, the CDR3 is TGTGCCAGCAGCTTAAATGGCGGACCGGAGACCCAGTACTTC.

Here the CDR3 reads CAWSVLGAQFF. In DNA form, the CDR3 reads TGTGCCTGGAGTGTTTTGGGCGCGCAGTTCTTC. V gene TRBV30 combines with J gene TRBJ2-1; unclear D gene. This CDR3 is built from 11 residues. The V end was cut by 0 bases, the J end by 12 bases, with 9 bases between. The germline V gene has CDR1 GTSNPN and CDR2 SVGIG (reference sequence).

This rearrangement joins TRBV6-5 to TRBJ1-1; no clear D. Trimming pared 2 bases from V and 6 bases from J, leaving 19 bases between. The CDR3 spans 16 residues. From germline, CDR1 is MNHEY and CDR2 SVGAGI. This CDR3 is CASSYPMGAVLPEAFF. The CDR3 nucleotides read TGTGCCAGCAGTTACCCCATGGGAGCAGTTCTACCTGAAGCTTTCTTT.

This clone has just a few counts. The rearrangement uses TRBV9 and TRBJ2-2, with a weak D call TRBD2 (5 bases). The germline V and J ends were trimmed by 1 base and 1 base, with 8 bases remaining between them. This CDR3 is built from 15 residues. The V gene's germline CDR1 is SGDLS and CDR2 YYNGEE. The CDR3 here is CASSVMGRNTGELFF. The CDR3 coding sequence is TGTGCCAGCAGCGTAATGGGGAGGAACACCGGGGAGCTGTTTTTT.

The chain recombines TRBV10-3 with TRBJ1-5; possibly TRBD1 for D (6 bases). Germline V gene sequence: CDR1 ENHRY, CDR2 SYGVKD. V was cut by 10 bases and J by 1 base, with 8 bases left in between. The CDR3 loop spans 12 amino acids. The CDR3 DNA follows: TGTGCCAGCGGACAGAGCAATCAGCCCCAGCATTTT. Amino acid sequence: CASGQSNQPQHF.

The rearrangement links TRBV6-1 to TRBJ2-7; unclear D gene. Germline V CDR1 and CDR2: MNHNS, SASEGT. This CDR3 spans 15 amino acids. V lost 2 bases and J lost 0, with 11 bases in between. The CDR3 DNA reads as TGTGCCAGCAGTGAAAGCCCAACCAGCTCCTACGAGCAGTACTTC. This codes for CASSESPTSSYEQYF.

This rearrangement joins TRBV7-9 to TRBJ2-6; D not resolved. V dropped 5 bases and J dropped 3 bases, with 14 bases sitting between them. Germline lookup yields CDR1 SEHNR and CDR2 FQNEAQ (reference sequence). The CDR3 consists of 16 residues. CDR3 in DNA: TGTGCCAGCAGCCGGAGCCTCTTAGTTGGGGCCAACGTCCTGACTTTC. Translating it yields CASSRSLLVGANVLTF.

The chain carries TRBV10-3 and TRBJ1-6; possible D gene TRBD1, 6 bases. V was trimmed by 2 bases and J by 10 bases, leaving 15 bases between them. Germline V gene sequence: CDR1 ENHRY, CDR2 SYGVKD. The CDR3 spans 15 residues. CDR3 nucleotides: TGTGCCATCAGTGAGCAGCAGGGGATGGAATCACCCCTCCACTTT. Protein sequence: CAISEQQGMESPLHF.

This clone has a single count. The V call is TRBV14, the J call TRBJ2-7, with TRBD1 identical over 9 bases. V gave up 4 bases and J gave up 2 bases; unmatched junction bases: 6. Germline-derived CDR1 and CDR2 are SGHDN and FVKESK. This CDR3 has 15 amino acids. The CDR3 loop is CASSRGRDRAYEQYF. For the CDR3, the DNA is TGTGCCAGCAGCCGAGGCCGGGACAGGGCCTACGAGCAGTACTTC.

J is TRBJ1-4 and V is TRBV15, with D possibly matching TRBD1 (5 bases). The CDR3 consists of 17 residues. The germline V gene encodes CDR1 LNHNV and CDR2 YYDKDF (reference sequence). V was pared by 0 bases and J by 7 bases, with 18 bases between. The CDR3 sequence is CATSRDSKGPAREKLFF. In DNA, the CDR3 is TGTGCCACCAGCAGAGATTCAAAGGGGCCGGCTCGTGAAAAACTGTTTTTT.

V and J are TRBV15 and TRBJ1-2; D possibly corresponds to TRBD1 (5 bases). Looked up from germline, CDR1 is LNHNV and CDR2 is YYDKDF (reference sequence). Trimming took off 1 base at V and 6 bases at J, with 9 bases between the two ends. The CDR3 is 13 amino acids. The CDR3 coding sequence is TGTGCCACCAGCAGAGCCAGGGTAGATGGCTACACCTTC. This gives the protein CATSRARVDGYTF.

In this sample, this clone turned up once. V usage is TRBV5-4 and J usage is TRBJ1-3, with D maybe TRBD1 (6 bases). V lost 4 bases, J lost 4 bases, and 15 bases lay in between. Germline V gene data show CDR1 as SGHNT and CDR2 as YYREEE (reference sequence). The CDR3 is made up of 15 amino acids. The CDR3 DNA reads as TGTGCCAGCAGCATGGGGGGCCCGGGGGGAAACACCATATATTTT. Translating it yields CASSMGGPGGNTIYF.

This chain connects TRBV6-5 to TRBJ2-7, with D possibly matching TRBD1 (6 bases). Germline assignment: CDR1 MNHEY and CDR2 SVGAGI. The CDR3 runs 16 residues. V gave up 0 bases and J gave up 4 bases, with 16 bases separating them. CDR3 nucleotides: TGTGCCAGCAGTTACTCGACTCCCGGCAGGGGTTACGAGCAGTACTTC. Protein sequence: CASSYSTPGRGYEQYF.

This clone has a single count. The J gene is TRBJ1-6, the V gene TRBV7-9; D ambiguous. CDR1 and CDR2 (germline): SEHNR, FQNEAQ (reference sequence). Trimming cost V 5 bases and J 8 bases, with 13 bases left between them. This CDR3 spans 14 amino acids. CDR3 region: CASSLGYEDSPLHF. As DNA, the CDR3 is TGTGCCAGCAGCCTCGGGTATGAAGATTCACCCCTCCACTTT.

The rearrangement joins TRBV6-6 to TRBJ1-2; a possible D gene is TRBD1 (5 bases). Between the trimmed V and J ends, which lost 2 bases and 2 bases, there was a span of 9 bases. The CDR3 loop spans 14 amino acids. CDR1 and CDR2 from the germline V gene are MNHNY and SVGAGI (reference sequence). The CDR3 is CASSYRGENYGYTF. The CDR3 coding sequence is TGTGCCAGCAGTTACAGGGGAGAGAACTATGGCTACACCTTC.

Note on this clone: The germline gene is not matched at one end of the junction; a read error may be the cause. This rearrangement joins TRBV7-7 to TRBJ1-4, with D tentatively TRBD1 (5 bases). The CDR3 contains 13 residues. Germline lookup yields CDR1 SSHAT and CDR2 FNYEAQ (reference sequence). CDR3 residues: CASSLDVRGQLFF. The CDR3 DNA sequence: TGTGCTAGCAGCTTAGATGTGAGGGGCCAACTGTTTTTT.

The chain employs TRBV7-9 and TRBJ2-1; 9 bases are shared with TRBD2. The CDR3 length is 16 residues. The junction had 4 bases not matched to a gene; V was cut back by 1 base and J by 3 bases. CDR1 and CDR2 (germline): SEHNR, FQNEAQ (reference sequence). This chain's CDR3 is CASSLGSSGVYNEQFF. DNA of the CDR3: TGTGCCAGCAGCTTAGGCTCTAGCGGGGTCTACAATGAGCAGTTCTTC.

The CDR3: CSAADNNEQFF. The DNA for the CDR3 is TGCAGTGCTGCCGACAACAATGAGCAGTTCTTC. The chain has TRBV20-1 and TRBJ2-1; D call uncertain. The V gene's germline CDR1 is DFQATT and CDR2 SNEGSKA (reference sequence). This CDR3 is 11 amino acids long. V lost 5 bases, J lost 5 bases, and 7 bases lay in between.

V usage is TRBV5-1 and J usage is TRBJ1-1, with unresolved D. CDR3 length: 13 amino acids. The ends were cut back, 0 bases at V and 3 bases at J, with 6 bases in the middle. Germline V lookup: CDR1 SGHRS, CDR2 YFSETQ. The CDR3 loop is CASSLDRDTEAFF. CDR3 DNA sequence: TGCGCCAGCAGCTTGGATCGGGACACTGAAGCTTTCTTT. The full variable domain, its missing parts supplied by reference TRBV5-1 and TRBJ1-1, is KAGVTQTPRYLIKTRGQQVTLSCSPISGHRSVSWYQQTPGQGLQFLFEYFSETQRNKGNFPGRFSGRQFSNSRSEMNVSTLELGDSALYLCASSLDRDTEAFFGQGTRLTVV.

This chain joins TRBV5-4 and TRBJ2-5; TRBD2 agrees at 8 bases. The CDR3 runs to 15 residues. V lost 5 bases to trimming and J lost 3 bases; unmatched junction nucleotides: 9. Germline V CDR1 and CDR2: SGHNT, YYREEE (reference sequence). CDR3 DNA: TGTGCCAGCAGACGAACCGGGACTAGGGAAGAGACCCAGTACTTC. As protein: CASRRTGTREETQYF. Together with reference TRBV5-4 and TRBJ2-5, the CDR3 gives the full variable domain: ETGVTQSPTHLIKTRGQQVTLRCSSQSGHNTVSWYQQALGQGPQFIFQYYREEENGRGNFPPRFSGLQFPNYSSELNVNALELDDSALYLCASRRTGTREETQYFGPGTRLLVL.

The V call is TRBV7-9, the J call TRBJ1-1; 12 nucleotides align to TRBD1. Germline-derived CDR1 and CDR2 are SEHNR and FQNEAQ (reference sequence). V lost 3 bases and J lost 3; bases outside the gene matches: 8. CDR3 length: 17 amino acids. The CDR3 protein is CASSLGQGARLDTEAFF. DNA for the CDR3: TGTGCCAGCAGCTTGGGACAGGGGGCGAGGTTGGACACTGAAGCTTTCTTT.

The rearrangement joins TRBV5-1 to TRBJ1-4; D unclear. This CDR3 comprises 14 residues. Deletions cut 1 base from V and 7 bases from J, with 11 bases between. Germline V gene lookup returns CDR1 SGHRS and CDR2 YFSETQ. The CDR3 reads CASSLRVGGEKLFF. DNA for the CDR3: TGCGCCAGCAGCTTGAGAGTGGGTGGTGAAAAACTGTTTTTT.

This chain links TRBV10-1 with TRBJ2-1; 11 positions match TRBD2. V gave up 3 bases and J gave up 10 bases; unmatched junction bases: 5. Germline-derived CDR1 and CDR2 are WNHNN and SYGVQD (reference sequence). The CDR3 contains 14 residues. The CDR3 region has the DNA TGCGCCAGCAGTGAAGTGGTAGCGGGGGGGGAGCAGTTCTTC. Translating gives CASSEVVAGGEQFF.

The chain combines TRBV25-1 with TRBJ2-5, with 9 bases aligning to TRBD2. V shed 3 bases and J 5 bases; nucleotides not matched to a gene: 10. The CDR3 runs 16 residues. CDR1 and CDR2 (germline): MGHDK, SYGVNS. The CDR3 reads CASSDGRGGHRETQYF. DNA for the CDR3: TGTGCCAGCAGTGATGGGCGGGGGGGCCATCGGGAGACCCAGTACTTC.